This TCR beta chain comes out of a study of OX40 agonist ivuxolimab in advanced cancers. Study at large: Around 40% of patients had received prior checkpoint inhibitor therapy. One hepatocellular carcinoma and a couple of cutaneous melanoma patients partially responded. Findings and limits, study-wide: Some of the nonresponding patients also showed low levels of normalized T-cell clonal expansion. Partial responders dosed at 0.1-3.0 mg/kg displayed clonal expansion ranking among the lowest.

Germline CDR1 is GTSNPN and CDR2 is SVGIG (reference sequence). The length of the CDR3 is 13 residues. V gave up 3 bases and J gave up 4 bases, with 13 bases separating them. The data were produced by immunoSEQ multiplex PCR, yet TCRdb's version contains in-frame clones alone and is incomplete. The sample has tens of thousands of clones, around nine tenths seen once. About this clone: Antigen unknown.

This sequence originates from an adult with an advanced solid tumor such as melanoma, head and neck, liver or kidney cancer. Sequenced here: CD4+ or CD8+ T cells sorted from blood, sampled in a trial of the OX40 agonist ivuxolimab. The V and J genes are TRBV30 and TRBJ2-7; tentative D call: TRBD2 (6 bases). CDR3 amino acids: CAWSPGLTYEQYF. The CDR3 DNA reads TGTGCCTGGAGCCCGGGACTCACGTACGAGCAGTACTTC.